This T cell receptor (beta chain) emerged from a study of blood T cell repertoires in COVID-19 (dated by TCRdb to between 2020 and 2021). With regard to the full study: The collaborator samples originated in the United States, Italy and Spain and spanned the acute and convalescent phases of COVID-19. The prospective study material was composed of cDNA or gDNA derived from T cells, B-cell-depleted T cells, or PBMCs. The dataset comprised deeply sampled blood TCRbeta repertoires from subjects exposed to, actively infected with, or recovered from COVID-19. A freely available public database, intended as a resource for researchers studying the immune response to SARS-CoV-2, is where the repertoires were released. Samples were obtained from the ongoing ImmuneRACE study (first 160 participants) and from 950 to 1,500 subjects provided by 6 global collaborators. Sample metadata almost always included a de-identified subject ID, COVID-19 status, age in years and sex. Where HLA class I and class II types were available, the types were taken from metadata supplied by the sample provider, not from assay-based typing. General findings and caveats noted by the study authors: The quantity of clinical and demographic metadata differed by source and by participant and was supplied without curation.

The V and J ends are trimmed by 6 bases and 5 bases, leaving 22 bases between them. CDR1 SGHNT and CDR2 YENEEA are derived from the germline V gene. From its cysteine to its phenylalanine, the CDR3 spans 16 amino acids. The only DNA kept is the CDR3, 48 bases in frame from the first base. Participants in the prospective study were aged about 18 to 95 years, lived in more than 20 United States geographic areas, and enrolled through a virtual design. In the prospective study, cohorts were assigned on the basis of participant-reported clinical history obtained from a screening survey and a study questionnaire. Recovered participants in ImmuneRACE Cohort 3 were defined by two consecutive negative NP/OP PCR tests, clearance by a healthcare professional, or resolution of symptoms. In the prospective study, mobile phlebotomists collected whole blood, serum and a nasopharyngeal or oropharyngeal swab from each participant. Additional blood draws and questionnaires over a roughly two-month period could optionally be provided by prospective study participants. Prospective study blood samples were shipped either frozen or at room temperature before DNA extraction.

About this clone itself: Its antigen target is currently unknown. There are no base qualities to consult, and no much larger clone falls within one base.

TCRbeta CDR3 regions were amplified from genomic DNA by means of the immunoSEQ Assay, a bias-controlled multiplex PCR. On the study's bioinformatics: The number of nucleated cells in each sample was estimated by amplification of reference gene primers within the assay. To quantify the absolute abundance of each unique TCRbeta CDR3 rearrangement, sequence reads were collapsed and filtered. For each sample, productive Simpson clonality was calculated by taking the square root of Simpson's diversity index across productive rearrangements. TCRdb retrieved this table from immuneACCESS and kept in-frame rearrangements only. Not all clones are present; in checked studies, unresolved V genes account for under half, and no reason is known for the remainder. That table is the source of V, J and clone size, and D and trimming were worked out from the DNA. This sample lists around 220,000 clones; roughly 84% were detected once. Of the sample, about 6.6% falls within the top ten clones.

This sequence uses TRBV11-3 and TRBJ2-5; 6 matching bases give a weak D call of TRBD1. This TCR was sampled from a woman aged 40-49 years who had recovered from COVID-19. Input material: PBMCs or T cells enriched from blood (not recorded which). The DNA is as follows: TGTGCCAGCAGGAGACACCTGACAGGTCCAAAGGAGACCCAGTACTTC. This encodes CASRRHLTGPKETQYF.